This TCR beta chain was profiled in a study of graft-versus-host responses after intestinal transplantation. In the study overall: Each recipient received anti-thymocyte globulin induction, then tacrolimus and steroids for 3 to 4 years.

CDR1 MNHNS and CDR2 SASEGT come from the germline V gene. The V segment lost 6 bases and the J segment 8 bases; nucleotides outside the gene matches: 10. The CDR3 is 14 amino acids. This table comes from immunoSEQ multiplex PCR, and its TCRdb copy is limited to in-frame clones, with some not included. The sample has approximately 9,300 clones, about 95% seen once. General study points: There were GvH clones found in recipient marrow, and some of them appeared first in ileum or blood.

With respect to this clone: Its antigen is still unknown.

The J gene is TRBJ2-3, the V gene TRBV6-1; TRBD1 matches at 8 bases. Sequences were derived from bone marrow, sampled approximately 530 days after intestinal transplantation. The receptor's source is a human patient who received an intestinal transplant, so some T cells may come from the graft donor. CDR3 region: CASSEDRDLGTQYF. The CDR3 nucleotides are TGTGCCAGCAGCGAGGACAGGGACCTCGGTACGCAGTATTTT.